Shown below are 15 T cell receptor beta chains from a single sample sequenced in a study of T cells after yellow fever vaccination. MiXCR, run by TCRdb on the 5' RACE reads, gives a single entry per CDR3 protein. Of nearly 550,000 distinct CDR3 sequences listed, roughly 19% are singletons. Sample: PBMCs, taken 15 days after the yellow fever booster vaccination. These receptors all come from a man aged 25-40 years who received the YFV17D yellow fever vaccine.

This clonotype appeared a few times. The chain recombines TRBV9 with TRBJ2-1; perhaps D is TRBD1 or TRBD2 (7 bases each). The CDR3 extends over 16 amino acids. Germline CDR1 reads SGDLS; CDR2 reads YYNGEE. V lost 0 bases, J lost 8 bases, and 18 bases lay in between. The CDR3 nucleotides read TGTGCCAGCAGCGTAGCAGGGGGAGGGCCTATGTATGAGCAGTTCTTC. Its protein is CASSVAGGGPMYEQFF.

V usage is TRBV2 and J usage is TRBJ2-7; D is uncertain. The germline V gene has CDR1 SNHLY and CDR2 FYNNEI. CDR3 length: 15 amino acids. The germline V and J ends were trimmed by 7 bases and 2 bases, with 18 bases remaining between them. The CDR3 bases are TGTGCCAGCACCCCAGGCAGCGACCCCACCTACGAGCAGTACTTC. It codes for CASTPGSDPTYEQYF.

This clonotype was observed a few times. V and J are TRBV5-1 and TRBJ2-3; 7 bases align to TRBD2. This CDR3 comprises 14 residues. Germline CDR1 is SGHRS and CDR2 is YFSETQ. V shed 4 bases, J shed 4 bases, and the junction held 6 bases outside the gene matches. The CDR3 protein is CASSQAGVADTQYF. As DNA, the CDR3 is TGCGCCAGCAGCCAGGCGGGAGTGGCAGATACGCAGTATTTT.

The chain is built from TRBV28 and TRBJ2-5, with a possible D match to TRBD1 (5 bases). Germline CDR1 reads MDHEN; CDR2 reads SYDVKM. Trimming left V 11 bases short and J 0 bases short, with 16 bases between. The CDR3 has 14 residues. Written as DNA, the CDR3 is TGTGCCGGACCATCGGACAACTACCAAGAGACCCAGTACTTC. This codes for CAGPSDNYQETQYF.

In regard to this clonotype: The junction does not match germline at one end; this may be a read error. The rearrangement links TRBV7-7 to TRBJ2-1; TRBD2 aligns across 9 bases. Germline V gives CDR1 SSHAT, CDR2 FNYEAQ (reference sequence). The CDR3 runs to 16 residues. DNA for the CDR3: TGTGCTAGCAGTCGTAGCGGGAGCGGAGGAGCCAATGAGCAGTTCTTC. It encodes CASSRSGSGGANEQFF.

The chain couples TRBV2 to TRBJ2-3; TRBD1 matches at 7 bases. This CDR3 has 15 residues. The ends lost 4 bases at V and 3 bases at J; junction bases unmatched: 7. Germline V CDR1 and CDR2: SNHLY, FYNNEI. CDR3 DNA: TGTGCCAGCAGTGGAGACAGGGTTGGGACAGATACGCAGTATTTT. Protein: CASSGDRVGTDTQYF.

The rearrangement links TRBV5-5 to TRBJ1-1, with D hard to call. CDR1 is SGHKS and CDR2 is YYEKEE in the germline V gene (reference sequence). With 4 bases removed from V and 8 bases from J, the gap between germline ends came to 9 bases. This CDR3 spans 11 amino acids. CDR3 loop: CASSHLEEAFF. The CDR3 DNA sequence: TGTGCCAGCAGCCACCTGGAGGAAGCTTTCTTT. The entire variable domain, with the rest obtained from reference TRBV5-5 and TRBJ1-1, is as follows: DAGVTQSPTHLIKTRGQQVTLRCSPISGHKSVSWYQQVLGQGPQFIFQYYEKEERGRGNFPDRFSARQFPNYSSELNVNALLLGDSALYLCASSHLEEAFFGQGTRLTVV.

This clonotype was seen a few times. The gene calls are TRBV6-5 and TRBJ2-7, with 11 bases aligning to TRBD2. Germline V gene data show CDR1 as MNHEY and CDR2 as SVGAGI. The V segment lost 4 bases and the J segment 1 base; nucleotides outside the gene matches: 6. There are 16 residues in the CDR3. The CDR3 reads CASSSPRLAGSYEQYF. The DNA for the CDR3 is TGTGCCAGCAGTTCCCCCAGACTAGCGGGGTCCTACGAGCAGTACTTC.

The chain employs TRBV25-1 and TRBJ2-7, with 12 bases lining up with TRBD2. With 3 bases clipped from V and 0 bases from J, the junction kept 12 bases outside the gene matches. This CDR3 has 19 amino acids. CDR1 MGHDK and CDR2 SYGVNS come from the germline V gene. CDR3 DNA sequence: TGTGCCAGCAGTGAGTCGAATCTAGGACTAGCGGGACTCTCCTACGAGCAGTACTTC. It codes for CASSESNLGLAGLSYEQYF.

This clonotype turned up a few times. The gene calls are TRBV7-2 and TRBJ2-7; unclear D gene. This CDR3 spans 14 amino acids. CDR1 is SGHTA and CDR2 is FQGNSA in the germline V gene. V was trimmed by 1 base and J by 9 bases, leaving 16 bases between them. The CDR3 region has the DNA TGTGCCAGCAGCTTAGGTTACAGATCTTTGGGGCAGTACTTC. Translated, it gives CASSLGYRSLGQYF. Full variable domain (remainder filled in from reference TRBV7-2 and TRBJ2-7): GAGVSQSPSNKVTEKGKDVELRCDPISGHTALYWYRQSLGQGLEFLIYFQGNSAPDKSGLPSDRFSAERTGGSVSTLTIQRTQQEDSAVYLCASSLGYRSLGQYFGPGTRLTVT.

The chain is built from TRBV6-2 or TRBV6-3 and TRBJ2-7, with TRBD2 matching over 12 bases. Germline V CDR1 and CDR2: MNHEY, SVGEGT. The ends lost 6 bases at V and 7 bases at J; junction bases unmatched: 16. This CDR3 contains 17 residues. The CDR3 DNA is TGTGCCAGCAGCTTACGAGCGAGACTAGCGGGAGCGTCAGAGCAGTACTTC. Its protein product is CASSLRARLAGASEQYF.

V gene TRBV3-1 combines with J gene TRBJ2-5; D gene ambiguous. The CDR3 consists of 13 residues. In germline, CDR1 is LGHDT, CDR2 YNNKEL (reference sequence). Trimming removed 4 bases from V and 5 bases from J, with 11 bases in between. CDR3 region: CASSRRLEETQYF. For the CDR3, the DNA is TGTGCCAGCAGCCGCCGCTTAGAGGAGACCCAGTACTTC.

The chain employs TRBV28 and TRBJ2-7, with unresolved D. Germline lookup yields CDR1 MDHEN and CDR2 SYDVKM. V was clipped by 4 bases and J by 3 bases, with 13 bases between them. CDR3 length: 14 amino acids. The CDR3 protein is CASSSTNTGYEQYF. CDR3 sequence (DNA): TGTGCCAGCAGTTCCACGAATACCGGCTACGAGCAGTACTTC.

The rearrangement links TRBV6-2 or TRBV6-3 to TRBJ2-7, with 14 nucleotides matching TRBD2. The V gene's germline CDR1 is MNHEY and CDR2 SVGEGT. CDR3 length: 17 residues. The V and J ends lost 2 bases and 0 bases, in that order; junction bases with no gene match: 3. The CDR3 coding sequence is TGTGCCAGCAGTTACGGACTAGCGGGAGGCCCCTCCTACGAGCAGTACTTC. Translating gives CASSYGLAGGPSYEQYF.

This chain uses TRBV12-3 or TRBV12-4 with TRBJ2-1, with unresolved D. This CDR3 is built from 12 residues. The V gene lost 1 base and the J gene lost 8 bases, with 6 bases spanning the gap. The CDR3 loop is CASSLVPDEQFF. Written as DNA, the CDR3 is TGTGCCAGCAGTTTAGTCCCAGATGAGCAGTTCTTC.